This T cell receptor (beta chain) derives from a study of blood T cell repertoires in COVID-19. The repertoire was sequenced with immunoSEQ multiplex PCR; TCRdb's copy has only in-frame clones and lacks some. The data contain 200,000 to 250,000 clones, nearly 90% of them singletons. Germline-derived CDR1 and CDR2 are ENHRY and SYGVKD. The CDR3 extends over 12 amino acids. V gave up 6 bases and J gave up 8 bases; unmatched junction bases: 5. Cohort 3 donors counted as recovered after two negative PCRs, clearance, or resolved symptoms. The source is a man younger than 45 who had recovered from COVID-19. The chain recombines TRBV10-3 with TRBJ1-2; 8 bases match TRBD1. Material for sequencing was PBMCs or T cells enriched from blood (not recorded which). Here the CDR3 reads CAISPDRVGYTF. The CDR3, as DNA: TGTGCCATCAGCCCGGACAGGGTGGGCTACACCTTC.